This entry lists 13 T cell receptor beta chains sequenced from one sample in a study of post-analysis software for immune sequencing data. General study results and limits: Five or six TRBV segments, TRBV5-6, TRBV5-1 and TRBV20-1 among them, were found more frequent in patients than controls.

Incorporated into the TCR beta cDNA libraries were unique molecular identifiers, which served to reduce PCR and sequencing biases. TCRdb itself ran the PCR reads through MiXCR, one entry per CDR3 protein. The table has roughly 670,000 distinct CDR3 sequences, 59% seen once. Their antigen targets remain unknown. The specimen sequenced was blood. The receptors shown here come from a girl aged 2 to 9 with multiple sclerosis.

A single count supports this clonotype. Written as DNA, the CDR3 is TGCGCCAGCAGCCTTACTCTAAGGGATGGCTACACCTTC. It specifies CASSLTLRDGYTF. The V gene is TRBV4-3, the J gene TRBJ1-2; no clear D. Trimming removed 4 bases from V and 6 bases from J, with 12 bases in between. The CDR3 has 13 residues. Germline values: CDR1 LGHNA, CDR2 YSLEER.

The chain combines TRBV2 with TRBJ2-3; 9 positions agree with TRBD1. This CDR3 spans 15 amino acids. Germline assignment: CDR1 SNHLY and CDR2 FYNNEI. The J segment lost 3 bases and the V segment lost 4 bases, leaving 5 bases of the junction unmatched. The CDR3 reads CASSGGQGSTDTQYF. CDR3 coding DNA: TGTGCCAGCAGTGGGGGACAGGGTAGTACAGATACGCAGTATTTT.

CDR3 sequence (DNA): TGCAGTGCTAGAAGGCCAACTAATGAAAAACTGTTTTTT. This gives the protein CSARRPTNEKLFF. This chain connects TRBV20-1 to TRBJ1-4; D is uncertain. The CDR3 length is 13 residues. With 2 bases removed from V and 0 bases from J, the gap between germline ends came to 4 bases. In germline, CDR1 is DFQATT, CDR2 SNEGSKA (reference sequence).

The CDR3 DNA follows: TGCAGCGTTGAGCTGCAGGCGACGAACACTGAAGCTTTCTTT. It is translated as CSVELQATNTEAFF. The chain has TRBV29-1 and TRBJ1-1; D remains ambiguous. CDR3 length: 14 amino acids. Germline CDR1 is SQVTM and CDR2 is ANQGSEA. The V end lost 3 bases, the J end lost 1 base, and 12 bases lay between the germline ends.

The chain employs TRBV30 and TRBJ2-1, with no clear D. V was cut by 0 bases and J by 9 bases, with 15 bases left in between. Germline V gene data show CDR1 as GTSNPN and CDR2 as SVGIG (reference sequence). The CDR3 has 14 amino acids. The CDR3 coding sequence is TGTGCCTGGAGTGTAGTGGGCTTGTCCGGTGAGCAGTTCTTC. Translated: CAWSVVGLSGEQFF.

A few counts support this clonotype. The chain combines TRBV20-1 with TRBJ2-4, with D uncertain. With 0 bases removed from V and 0 bases from J, the gap between germline ends came to 9 bases. The germline CDR1 and CDR2 sequences are DFQATT and SNEGSKA (reference sequence). The CDR3 is 15 amino acids. CDR3 sequence (DNA): TGCAGTGCTAGAGATGGTAGGGTAGCCAAAAACATTCAGTACTTC. It translates to CSARDGRVAKNIQYF.

This rearrangement joins TRBV9 to TRBJ2-3; 10 bases match TRBD2. The CDR3 runs 16 residues. V trimming: 0 bases; J trimming: 1 base; junction bases outside the gene matches: 2. Germline V CDR1 and CDR2: SGDLS, YYNGEE. CDR3 sequence: CASSVVLAGGTDTQYF. The CDR3 DNA reads TGTGCCAGCAGCGTAGTGCTAGCGGGAGGCACAGATACGCAGTATTTT.

V and J are TRBV20-1 and TRBJ2-7; D is possibly TRBD1 (5 bases). Germline V gene lookup returns CDR1 DFQATT and CDR2 SNEGSKA (reference sequence). The CDR3 totals 15 residues. Deletions cut 6 bases from V and 0 bases from J, with 18 bases between. This CDR3 is CSARRGDDLSYEQYF. The CDR3 DNA follows: TGCAGTGCCCGAAGGGGCGACGACCTCTCCTACGAGCAGTACTTC.

CDR3 residues: CSARDRDFRTDTQYF. The DNA for the CDR3 is TGCAGTGCTAGAGATAGGGACTTCCGCACAGATACGCAGTATTTT. The chain carries TRBV20-1 and TRBJ2-3; possibly TRBD2 for D (6 bases). Germline values: CDR1 DFQATT, CDR2 SNEGSKA (reference sequence). V gave up 0 bases and J gave up 1 base, with 11 bases separating them. The CDR3 consists of 15 residues.

The genes are TRBV5-1 and TRBJ1-2; TRBD1 matches 7 bases. Per germline, CDR1 SGHRS and CDR2 YFSETQ. The ends lost 5 bases at V and 1 base at J; junction bases unmatched: 2. This CDR3 has 13 amino acids. The CDR3 loop is CASRSGGNYGYTF. CDR3 DNA sequence: TGCGCCAGCAGGTCAGGGGGTAACTATGGCTACACCTTC.

J is TRBJ1-2 and V is TRBV5-5; D is ambiguous. CDR1 is SGHKS, CDR2 YYEKEE, per germline (reference sequence). V was cut by 4 bases and J by 0 bases, with 10 bases left in between. The length of the CDR3 is 14 residues. The CDR3 DNA sequence: TGTGCCAGCAGCCGAGACGGGCCTAACTATGGCTACACCTTC. Residues: CASSRDGPNYGYTF.

The CDR3 bases are TGTGCCAGCAGTCCCCGTGGAGGGGGCTCCTACGAGCAGTACTTC. This translates into CASSPRGGGSYEQYF. The gene calls are TRBV27 and TRBJ2-7; the D call may be TRBD1 or TRBD2 (6 bases each). Trimming pared 5 bases from V and 0 bases from J, leaving 14 bases between. The CDR3 sequence is 15 residues long. Germline V gene lookup returns CDR1 MNHEY and CDR2 SMNVEV (reference sequence).

The CDR3 protein is CSARWGKDTQYF. CDR3 coding DNA: TGCAGTGCTAGGTGGGGGAAGGATACGCAGTATTTT. J is TRBJ2-3 and V is TRBV20-1; tentatively, D is TRBD1 or TRBD2 (5 bases each). The CDR3 covers 12 residues. V dropped 3 bases and J dropped 6 bases, with 10 bases sitting between them. Germline-derived CDR1 and CDR2 are DFQATT and SNEGSKA (reference sequence).